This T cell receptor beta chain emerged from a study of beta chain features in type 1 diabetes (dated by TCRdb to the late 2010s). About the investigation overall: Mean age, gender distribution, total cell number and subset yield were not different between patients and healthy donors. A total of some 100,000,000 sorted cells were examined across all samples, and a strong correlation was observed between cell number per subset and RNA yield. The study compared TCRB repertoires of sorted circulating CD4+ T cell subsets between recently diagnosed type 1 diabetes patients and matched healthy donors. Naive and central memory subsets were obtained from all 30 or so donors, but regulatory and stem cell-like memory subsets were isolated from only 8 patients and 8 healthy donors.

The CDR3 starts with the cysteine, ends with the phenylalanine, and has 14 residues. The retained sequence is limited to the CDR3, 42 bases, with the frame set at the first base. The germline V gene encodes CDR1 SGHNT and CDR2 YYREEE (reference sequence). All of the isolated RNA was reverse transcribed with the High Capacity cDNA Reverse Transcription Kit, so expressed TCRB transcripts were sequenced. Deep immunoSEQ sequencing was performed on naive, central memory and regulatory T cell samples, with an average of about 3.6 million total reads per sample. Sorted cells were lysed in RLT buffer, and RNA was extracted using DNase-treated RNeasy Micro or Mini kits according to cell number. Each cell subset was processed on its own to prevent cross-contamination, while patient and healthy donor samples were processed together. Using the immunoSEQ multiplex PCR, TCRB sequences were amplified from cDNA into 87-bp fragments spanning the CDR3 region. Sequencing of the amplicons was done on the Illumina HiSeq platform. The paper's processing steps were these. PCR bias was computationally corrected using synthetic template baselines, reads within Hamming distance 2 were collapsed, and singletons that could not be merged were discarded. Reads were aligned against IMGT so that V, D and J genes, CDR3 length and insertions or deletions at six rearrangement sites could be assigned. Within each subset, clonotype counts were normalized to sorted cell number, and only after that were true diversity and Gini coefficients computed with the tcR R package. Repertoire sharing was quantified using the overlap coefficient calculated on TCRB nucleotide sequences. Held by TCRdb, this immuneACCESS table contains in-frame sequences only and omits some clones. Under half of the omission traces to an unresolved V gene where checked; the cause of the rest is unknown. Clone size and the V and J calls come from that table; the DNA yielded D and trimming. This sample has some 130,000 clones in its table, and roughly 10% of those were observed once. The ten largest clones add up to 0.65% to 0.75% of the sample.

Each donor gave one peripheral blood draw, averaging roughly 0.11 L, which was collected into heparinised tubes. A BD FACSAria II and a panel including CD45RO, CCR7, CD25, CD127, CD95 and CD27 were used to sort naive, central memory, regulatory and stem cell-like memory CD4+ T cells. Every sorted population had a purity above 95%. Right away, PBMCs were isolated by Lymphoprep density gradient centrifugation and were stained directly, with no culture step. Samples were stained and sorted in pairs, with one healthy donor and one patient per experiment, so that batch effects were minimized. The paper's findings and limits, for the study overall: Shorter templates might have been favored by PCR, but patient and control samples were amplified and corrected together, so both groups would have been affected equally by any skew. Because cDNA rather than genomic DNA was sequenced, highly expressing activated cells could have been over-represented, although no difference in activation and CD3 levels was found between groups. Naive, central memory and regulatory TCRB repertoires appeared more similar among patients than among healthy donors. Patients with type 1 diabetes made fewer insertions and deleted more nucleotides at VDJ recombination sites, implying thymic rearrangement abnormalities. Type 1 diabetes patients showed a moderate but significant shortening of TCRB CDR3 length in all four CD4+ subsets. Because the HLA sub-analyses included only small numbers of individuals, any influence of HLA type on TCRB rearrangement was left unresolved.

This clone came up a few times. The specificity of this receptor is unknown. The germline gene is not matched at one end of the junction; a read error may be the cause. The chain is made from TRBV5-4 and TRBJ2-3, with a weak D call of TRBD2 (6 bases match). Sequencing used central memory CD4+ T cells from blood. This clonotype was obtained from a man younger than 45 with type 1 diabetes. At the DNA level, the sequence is TGCGCCAGCAGCCAAGAGGAGAATAGCGGAACGCAGTATTTT. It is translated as CASSQEENSGTQYF.